These T cell receptor beta chains were read from a single sample in a study of beta chain features in type 1 diabetes. Profiled with immunoSEQ multiplex PCR; TCRdb holds only in-frame clones, not every one. The profile shows about 180,000 clones, around 8% of them singletons. The sequencing input was central memory CD4+ T cells from blood. Source of these receptors: a woman in her 40s with type 1 diabetes. Each CDR3 is given with its conserved first and last residue. Each record gives: V gene, J gene, CDR3 protein.

TRBV6-5	TRBJ1-2	CASSYQGTGYGYTF
TRBV27	TRBJ2-7	CASMAGGKRYEQYF
TRBV7-2	TRBJ1-3	CASDRDHSGNTIYF
TRBV5-1	TRBJ2-3	CASEKAGLTDTQYF
TRBV7-6	TRBJ2-7	CASSSASGSVEQYF
TRBV6-6	TRBJ2-7	CASSYFYGAYEQYF
TRBV25-1	TRBJ1-4	CASIGHGLNEKLFF
TRBV28	TRBJ1-1	CASSFNEAFF
TRBV29-1	TRBJ1-1	CSVGNGGTEAFF
TRBV6-5	TRBJ1-5	CASSYGRGDQPQHF
TRBV10-3	TRBJ2-7	CAISADRPPYEQYF
TRBV7-2	TRBJ1-3	CASSLGFVTASGNTIYF
TRBV28	TRBJ1-1	CASSQQGKAFF
TRBV7-9	TRBJ2-2	CASSPRGLAGGMELFF
TRBV28	TRBJ2-3	CASKGARTQYF
TRBV11-1	TRBJ2-7	CASSPRTSGEPGQYF
TRBV7-2	TRBJ1-2	CASRPTGSGGYTF
TRBV29-1	TRBJ2-1	CSVETSGGFGGQFF
TRBV7-9	TRBJ2-1	CASSLAQGYNEQFF
TRBV13	TRBJ2-2	CASTRTSGRPGTGELFF
TRBV7-8	TRBJ1-5	CASSSHPGGQQHF
TRBV9	TRBJ2-5	CASSKQGSQETQYF
TRBV29-1	TRBJ1-1	CSVAGGPGVTEAFF
TRBV2	TRBJ1-5	CASMADGVQPQHF
TRBV5-1	TRBJ1-2	CASSLDLGDGYTF
TRBV2	TRBJ1-2	CAGTTGFGYGYTF
TRBV5-5	TRBJ1-6	CASSSTGQQNSPLHF
TRBV19	TRBJ2-5	CASSIERRETQYF
TRBV28	TRBJ2-1	CASSLSGVSYNEQFF
TRBV5-1	TRBJ2-3	CASSSATDTQYF
TRBV6-1	TRBJ2-7	CASSGTLREVHEQYF
TRBV5-1	TRBJ1-2	CASSLDGQNGYTF
TRBV7-2	TRBJ2-5	CASSSRQTPGETQYF
TRBV9	TRBJ1-1	CASSDDTSGDTEAFF
TRBV5-8	TRBJ2-5	CASSSGPSETQYF
TRBV14	TRBJ2-1	CASSLPGGLAGINEQFF
TRBV7-2	TRBJ1-5	CASSGQVDQPQHF
TRBV4-2	TRBJ1-6	CASSPSRGVNSPLHF
TRBV27	TRBJ1-1	CASSLRGNTGTEAFF
TRBV4-1	TRBJ1-5	CASSLRDFSQPQHF
TRBV9	TRBJ1-1	CASSENREGTEAFF
TRBV7-2	TRBJ2-5	CASSSYRGGETQYF
TRBV5-1	TRBJ2-7	CASSDQGATSYEQYF
TRBV7-9	TRBJ2-5	CASSLVVSREETQYF
TRBV28	TRBJ2-5	CASSLVTTETQYF
TRBV29-1	TRBJ2-1	CSSGGTSSYNEQFF
TRBV9	TRBJ2-5	CASSVDQFQETQYF